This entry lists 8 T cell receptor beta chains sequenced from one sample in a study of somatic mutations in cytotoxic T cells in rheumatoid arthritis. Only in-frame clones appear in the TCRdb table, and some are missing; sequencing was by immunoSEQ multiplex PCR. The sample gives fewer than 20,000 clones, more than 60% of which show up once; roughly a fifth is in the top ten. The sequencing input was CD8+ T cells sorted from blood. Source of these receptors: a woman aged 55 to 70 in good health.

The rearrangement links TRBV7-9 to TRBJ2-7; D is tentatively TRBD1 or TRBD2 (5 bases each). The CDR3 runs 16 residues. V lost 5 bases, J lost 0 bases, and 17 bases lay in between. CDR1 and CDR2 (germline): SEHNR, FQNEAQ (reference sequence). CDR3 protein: CASSPRSGADSYEQYF. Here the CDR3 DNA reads TGTGCCAGCAGCCCCCGCTCCGGGGCGGACTCCTACGAGCAGTACTTC.

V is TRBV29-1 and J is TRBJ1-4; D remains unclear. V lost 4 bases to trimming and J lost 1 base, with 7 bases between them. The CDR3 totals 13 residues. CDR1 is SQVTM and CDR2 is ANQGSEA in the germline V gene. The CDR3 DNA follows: TGCAGCGTTGTAGACGGAACTAATGAAAAACTGTTTTTT. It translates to CSVVDGTNEKLFF. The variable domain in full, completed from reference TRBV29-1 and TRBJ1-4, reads SAVISQKPSRDICQRGTSLTIQCQVDSQVTMMFWYRQQPGQSLTLIATANQGSEATYESGFVIDKFPISRPNLTFSTLTVSNMSPEDSSIYLCSVVDGTNEKLFFGSGTQLSVL.

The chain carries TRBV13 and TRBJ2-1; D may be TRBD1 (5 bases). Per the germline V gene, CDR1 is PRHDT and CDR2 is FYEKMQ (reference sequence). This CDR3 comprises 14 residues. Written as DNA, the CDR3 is TGTGCGAGCTCTCGGCAGGGATTCCGAAATGAGCAGTTCTTC. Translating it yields CASSRQGFRNEQFF.

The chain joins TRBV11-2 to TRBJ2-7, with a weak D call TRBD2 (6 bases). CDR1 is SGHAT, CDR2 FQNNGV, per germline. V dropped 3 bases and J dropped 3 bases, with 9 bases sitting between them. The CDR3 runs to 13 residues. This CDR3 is CASSFRGDYEQYF. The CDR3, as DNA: TGTGCCAGCAGCTTCCGCGGGGACTACGAGCAGTACTTC.

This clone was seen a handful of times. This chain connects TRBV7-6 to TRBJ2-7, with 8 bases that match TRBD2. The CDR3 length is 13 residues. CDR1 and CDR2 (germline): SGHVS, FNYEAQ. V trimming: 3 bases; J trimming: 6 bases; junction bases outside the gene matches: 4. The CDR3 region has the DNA TGTGCCAGCAGCTTGAGCGGGAGCGCCGAGCAGTACTTC. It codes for CASSLSGSAEQYF.

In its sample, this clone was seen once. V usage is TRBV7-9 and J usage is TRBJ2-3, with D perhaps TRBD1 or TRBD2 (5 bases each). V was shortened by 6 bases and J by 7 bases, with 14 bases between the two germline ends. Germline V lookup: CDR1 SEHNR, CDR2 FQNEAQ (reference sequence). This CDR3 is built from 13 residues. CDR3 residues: CASRGTRRYTQYF. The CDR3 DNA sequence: TGTGCCAGCAGGGGGACGAGGAGGTATACGCAGTATTTT.

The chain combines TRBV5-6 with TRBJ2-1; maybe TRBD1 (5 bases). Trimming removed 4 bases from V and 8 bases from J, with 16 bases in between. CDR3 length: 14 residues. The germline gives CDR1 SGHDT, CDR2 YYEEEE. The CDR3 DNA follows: TGTGCCAGCAGCACGCAGGCCAAGGGGCATGAGCAGTTCTTC. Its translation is CASSTQAKGHEQFF.

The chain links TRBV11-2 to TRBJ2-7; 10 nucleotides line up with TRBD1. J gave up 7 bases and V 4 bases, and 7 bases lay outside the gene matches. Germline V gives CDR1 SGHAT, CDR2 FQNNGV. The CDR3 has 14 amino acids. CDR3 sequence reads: CASSSGTGAKEQYF. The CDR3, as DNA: TGTGCCAGCAGCTCCGGGACAGGGGCAAAAGAGCAGTACTTC.